This TCR beta chain is from a study of beta chain features in type 1 diabetes. This clone appeared a few times. Different DNA sequences within this sample yield the same CDR3. Investigators reverse transcribed all isolated RNA, so they sequenced expressed TCRB transcripts. Only in-frame clones appear in the TCRdb table, and some are missing; sequencing was by immunoSEQ multiplex PCR. The sample contains fewer than 500,000 clones, about 14% of which appear only once. V was clipped by 6 bases and J by 1 base, with 9 bases between them. This CDR3 is built from 13 residues. Germline-derived CDR1 and CDR2 are SGHTA and FQGNSA.

The source of this sequence is a man aged 25-40 years in good health. Material for sequencing was naive CD4+ T cells from blood. The genes are TRBV7-2 and TRBJ1-1; D is perhaps TRBD1 (6 bases). The CDR3 here is CASSLGQNTEAFF. For the CDR3, the DNA is TGTGCCAGCAGTCTGGGACAGAACACTGAAGCTTTCTTT.